The present T cell receptor beta chain was sequenced within a study of regulatory T cells in long-lasting Graves disease. Study outcomes and limitations: Whereas new patients shared 950 to 1,000 public clonotypes, persistent patients shared more, at about 3,000.

For TCR beta, libraries came from iRepertoire HTBI primers and Arm-PCR of CDR3 regions. MiXCR, applied by TCRdb to the multiplex PCR reads, yields one record per CDR3 protein. Among roughly 400,000 distinct CDR3 sequences listed, around 20% were seen once. Germline assignment: CDR1 SQVTM and CDR2 ANQGSEA. V gave up 7 bases and J gave up 1 base, with 10 bases separating them. This CDR3 spans 13 amino acids. This clonotype was counted a few times. The antigen remains undetermined. Time point described: persistent/refractory GD, antithyroid drugs over 5 years with positive TRAb. Scientists built the TCR library using RNA that was extracted from PBMCs. The source of the patients was an endocrinology department in Xi'an, China.

This chain uses TRBV29-1 with TRBJ2-2, with D unresolved. The clonotype was recovered from a female donor with Graves disease. Sequencing was performed on peripheral blood mononuclear cells (PBMCs), taken when the disease was refractory, from a patient treated with antithyroid drugs. The chain's CDR3 is CSGTGRNTGELFF. CDR3 nucleotide sequence: TGCAGCGGCACCGGCAGGAACACCGGGGAGCTGTTTTTT.